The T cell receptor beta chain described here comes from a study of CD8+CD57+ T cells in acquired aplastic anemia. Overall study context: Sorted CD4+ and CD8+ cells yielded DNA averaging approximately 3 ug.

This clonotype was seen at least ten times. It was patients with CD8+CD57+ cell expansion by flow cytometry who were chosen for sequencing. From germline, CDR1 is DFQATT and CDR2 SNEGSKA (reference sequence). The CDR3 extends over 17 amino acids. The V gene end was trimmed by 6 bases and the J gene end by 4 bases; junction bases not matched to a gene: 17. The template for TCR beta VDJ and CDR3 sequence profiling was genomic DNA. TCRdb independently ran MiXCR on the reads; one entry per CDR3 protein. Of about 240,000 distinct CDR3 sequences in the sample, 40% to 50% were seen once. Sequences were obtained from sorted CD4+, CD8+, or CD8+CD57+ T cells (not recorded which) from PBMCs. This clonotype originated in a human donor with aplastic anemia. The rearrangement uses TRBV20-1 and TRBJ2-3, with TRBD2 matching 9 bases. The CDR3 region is CSASGSPAGGGPDTQYF. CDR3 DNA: TGCAGTGCGAGCGGCTCTCCAGCGGGAGGTGGTCCAGATACGCAGTATTTT.